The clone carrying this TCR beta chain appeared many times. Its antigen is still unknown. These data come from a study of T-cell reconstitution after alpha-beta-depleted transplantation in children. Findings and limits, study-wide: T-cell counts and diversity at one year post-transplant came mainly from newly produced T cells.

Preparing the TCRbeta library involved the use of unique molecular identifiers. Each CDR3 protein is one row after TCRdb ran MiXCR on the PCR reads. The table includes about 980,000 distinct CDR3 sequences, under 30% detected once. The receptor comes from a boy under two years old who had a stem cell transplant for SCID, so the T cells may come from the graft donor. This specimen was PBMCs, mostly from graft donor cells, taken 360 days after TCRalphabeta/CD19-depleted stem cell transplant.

The CDR3 nucleotides read TGTGCCAGCAGTCTCGCAGGGACCAATCAGCCCCAGCATTTT. Encoded protein: CASSLAGTNQPQHF. The V gene is TRBV28, the J gene TRBJ1-5; D possibly corresponds to TRBD1 (5 bases). Germline loops: CDR1 MDHEN, CDR2 SYDVKM. Between the trimmed V and J ends, which lost 5 bases and 3 bases, there was a span of 11 bases. The CDR3 sequence is 14 residues long.